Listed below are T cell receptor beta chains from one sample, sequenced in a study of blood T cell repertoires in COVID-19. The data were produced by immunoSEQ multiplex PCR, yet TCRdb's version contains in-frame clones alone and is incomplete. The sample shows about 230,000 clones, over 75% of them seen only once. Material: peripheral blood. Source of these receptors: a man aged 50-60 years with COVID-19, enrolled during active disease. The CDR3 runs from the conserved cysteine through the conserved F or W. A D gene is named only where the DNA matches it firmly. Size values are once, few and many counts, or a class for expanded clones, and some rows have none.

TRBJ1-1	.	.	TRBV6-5	TGTGCCAGCATGGAGGGTGTTTATACTGAAGCTTTCTTT	CASMEGVYTEAFF
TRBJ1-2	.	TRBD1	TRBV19	TGTGCCAGTCACCGGGACAGAGCGACTAACTATGGCTACACCTTC	CASHRDRATNYGYTF
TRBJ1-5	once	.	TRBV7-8	TGTGCCAGCAGCTTTTCAGTTAGCAATCAGCCCCAGCATTTT	CASSFSVSNQPQHF
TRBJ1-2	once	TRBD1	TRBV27	TGTGCCAGCAGTTTTGGGACAGGGTATGGCTACACCTTC	CASSFGTGYGYTF
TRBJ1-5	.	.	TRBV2	TGTGCCAGCAGTGACTTCTATAGCAATCAGCCCCAGCATTTT	CASSDFYSNQPQHF
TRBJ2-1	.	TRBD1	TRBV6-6	TGTGCCAGCAGGGCCGGGACAGGGGGCAATGAGCAGTTCTTC	CASRAGTGGNEQFF
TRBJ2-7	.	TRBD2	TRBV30	TGTGCCTGGAACGGGGGGGGACCCTACGAGCAGTACTTC	CAWNGGGPYEQYF
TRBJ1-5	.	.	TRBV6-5	TGTGCCAGCACCCCCGGCACGGGTCAGCCCCAGCATTTT	CASTPGTGQPQHF
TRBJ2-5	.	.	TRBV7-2	TGTGCCAGCAGCTTAGCCGAGTGGGAGACCCAGTACTTC	CASSLAEWETQYF
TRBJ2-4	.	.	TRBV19	TGTGCCAGTAGTTGGGGAGACATTCAGTACTTC	CASSWGDIQYF
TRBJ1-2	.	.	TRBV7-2	TGTGCCAGCAGCTTAGGGGGGCTAGCTAACTATGGCTACACCTTC	CASSLGGLANYGYTF
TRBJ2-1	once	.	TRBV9	TGTGCCAGCAGCCACGGGTCCAGCTCCTACAATGAGCAGTTCTTC	CASSHGSSSYNEQFF
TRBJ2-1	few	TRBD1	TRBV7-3	TGTGCCAGCAGCTTAAGGGACAGGTGGAATGAGCAGTTCTTC	CASSLRDRWNEQFF
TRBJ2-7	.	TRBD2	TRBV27	TGTGCCAGCAGTTTAAGCACTAGCGGGGGGTACTCCTACGAGCAGTACTTC	CASSLSTSGGYSYEQYF
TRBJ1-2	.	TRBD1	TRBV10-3	TGTGCCATCAGTGGCGGACAGGACTATGGCTACACCTTC	CAISGGQDYGYTF
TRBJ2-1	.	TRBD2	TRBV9	TGTGCCAGCAGCGGACGGGATAGCGGGGGCCACAATGAGCAGTTCTTC	CASSGRDSGGHNEQFF
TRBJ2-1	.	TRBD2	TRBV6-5	TGTGCCAGCAGTTACCTGTTAGCGGGGCCGGACAATGAGCAGTTCTTC	CASSYLLAGPDNEQFF
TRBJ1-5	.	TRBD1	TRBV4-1	TGCGCCAGCAGCCAAGGTGGGACAGGGGGCTCCATAAACAATCAGCCCCAGCATTTT	CASSQGGTGGSINNQPQHF
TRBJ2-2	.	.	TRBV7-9	TGTGCCAGCAGGATCGTGGGGGGACGGCGTGTCGTCGGGGAGCTGTTTTTT	CASRIVGGRRVVGELFF
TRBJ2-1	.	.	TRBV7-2	TGTGCCAGCAGCGAGAAGGGGAACTTGGCCCTGTTCTTC	CASSEKGNLALFF
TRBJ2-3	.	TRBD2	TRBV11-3	TGTGCCAGCAGCCCGGGACTAGCAGAGACGCAGTATTTT	CASSPGLAETQYF
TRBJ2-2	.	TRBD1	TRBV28	TGTGCCAGCAATCAACCCTTTGGGACAGCCAACACCGGGGAGCTGTTTTTT	CASNQPFGTANTGELFF
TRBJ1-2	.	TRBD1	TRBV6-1	TGTGCCAGCAGTGAATGGGACGGGACAGGGGTGACTCGCTACACCTTC	CASSEWDGTGVTRYTF
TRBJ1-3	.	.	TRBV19	TGTGCCAGTACCGTATTGCCCGGGACTTCTGGAAACACCATATATTTT	CASTVLPGTSGNTIYF
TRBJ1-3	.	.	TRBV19	TGTGCCAGTTCTCCCCGACAGAGTCCCTCTGGAAACACCATATATTTT	CASSPRQSPSGNTIYF
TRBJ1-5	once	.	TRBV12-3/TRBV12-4	TGTGCCAGCAGCTATGATCAGGGACAGCCCCAGCATTTT	CASSYDQGQPQHF
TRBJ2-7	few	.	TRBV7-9	TGTGCCAGCAGCCCGCCTCAGGGGTTCGCCTACGAGCAGTACTTC	CASSPPQGFAYEQYF
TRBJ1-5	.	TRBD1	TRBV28	TGTGCCAGCAGTTCCGTACAGGGGCGAAATCAGCCCCAGCATTTT	CASSSVQGRNQPQHF
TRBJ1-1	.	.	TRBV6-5	TGTGCCAGCAGTTCGACGGCGGGTAACACTGAAGCTTTCTTT	CASSSTAGNTEAFF
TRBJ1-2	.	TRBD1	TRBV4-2	TGTGCCAGCAGCCCGACAGGGACCGAGTATGGCTACACCTTC	CASSPTGTEYGYTF
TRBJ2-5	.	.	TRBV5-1	TGCGCCAGCAGCTTGCTGAGCTTTCCTGAGACCCAGTACTTC	CASSLLSFPETQYF
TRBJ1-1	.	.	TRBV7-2	TGTGCCAGCACCCCCCTCAGGGGGAACACTGAAGCTTTCTTT	CASTPLRGNTEAFF
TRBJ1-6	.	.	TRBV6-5	TGTGCCAGCAGTTACGTTCAGAATTCACCCCTCCACTTT	CASSYVQNSPLHF
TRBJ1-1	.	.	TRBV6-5	TGTGCCAGCAGTTACGAAGCTACGAACACTGAAGCTTTCTTT	CASSYEATNTEAFF